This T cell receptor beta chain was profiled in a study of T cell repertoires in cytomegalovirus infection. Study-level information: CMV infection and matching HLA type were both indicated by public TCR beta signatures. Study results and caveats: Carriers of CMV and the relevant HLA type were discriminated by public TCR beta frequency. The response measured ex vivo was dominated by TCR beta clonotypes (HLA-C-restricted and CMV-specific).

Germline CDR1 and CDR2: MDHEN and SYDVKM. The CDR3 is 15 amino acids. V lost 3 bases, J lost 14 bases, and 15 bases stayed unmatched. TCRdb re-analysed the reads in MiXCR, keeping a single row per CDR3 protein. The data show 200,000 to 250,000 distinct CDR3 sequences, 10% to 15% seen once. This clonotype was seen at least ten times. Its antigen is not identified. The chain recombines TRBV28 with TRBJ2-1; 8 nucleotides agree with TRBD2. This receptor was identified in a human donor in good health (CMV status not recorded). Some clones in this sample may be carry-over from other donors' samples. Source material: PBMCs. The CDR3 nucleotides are TGTGCCAGCAGTTTGGGGGCGGGAGGTAGGCCCCCAGAGTTCTTC. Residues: CASSLGAGGRPPEFF.